The 32 T cell receptor beta chains given below trace back to one sample, sequenced in a study of regulatory T cells in long-lasting Graves disease. Investigators prepared the TCR beta libraries by applying iRepertoire HTBI primers and Arm-PCR of CDR3 regions. A single record per CDR3 protein comes from TCRdb applying MiXCR to the multiplex PCR reads. The profile covers about 470,000 distinct CDR3 sequences, with around 20% appearing a single time and about 7.8% taken by the ten largest. Sample time point: persistent/refractory GD, antithyroid drugs over 5 years with positive TRAb. The authors made the TCR library using RNA they extracted from PBMCs. The sample was peripheral blood mononuclear cells (PBMCs), taken when the disease was refractory, from a patient treated with antithyroid drugs. All receptors derive from a female donor with Graves disease.

This clonotype was detected only a few times. V gene TRBV4-3 combines with J gene TRBJ2-7; 9 positions match TRBD1. V shed 2 bases, J shed 0 bases, and the junction held 5 bases outside the gene matches. This CDR3 contains 16 residues. CDR1 is LGHNA and CDR2 is YSLEER in the germline V gene. In nucleotides, the CDR3 is TGCGCCAGCAGCCAAACGGGACAGGGCATCTCCTACGAGCAGTACTTC. The encoded protein is CASSQTGQGISYEQYF.

The chain has TRBV7-2 and TRBJ2-3; D may be TRBD1 (5 bases). V lost 0 bases, J lost 4 bases, and 17 bases lay in between. This CDR3 has 17 amino acids. The germline CDR1 and CDR2 sequences are SGHTA and FQGNSA. The CDR3 loop reads CASSLAWNQGVADTQYF. The CDR3 coding sequence is TGTGCCAGCAGCTTAGCGTGGAATCAAGGGGTCGCAGATACGCAGTATTTT.

This clonotype has ten or more counts. The V call is TRBV6-1, the J call TRBJ2-7, with D possibly TRBD1 on 6 matching bases. The CDR3 totals 15 residues. Between the trimmed V and J ends, which lost 2 bases and 3 bases, there was a span of 14 bases. Per the germline V gene, CDR1 is MNHNS and CDR2 is SASEGT. As DNA, the CDR3 is TGTGCCAGCAGTGAACAGGGGACGATACTCTACGAGCAGTACTTC. Amino acid sequence: CASSEQGTILYEQYF.

In its sample, this clonotype was seen a few times. The chain links TRBV6-1 to TRBJ2-2, with D hard to call. Germline-derived CDR1 and CDR2 are MNHNS and SASEGT. The ends were cut back, 2 bases at V and 5 bases at J, with 6 bases in the middle. The CDR3 contains 13 residues. CDR3 sequence: CASSETATGELFF. In nucleotides, the CDR3 is TGTGCCAGCAGTGAAACTGCTACCGGGGAGCTGTTTTTT.

This clonotype was seen repeatedly, ten times or more. The chain recombines TRBV20-1 with TRBJ2-7; possible D gene TRBD1, 6 bases. Germline CDR1 and CDR2: DFQATT and SNEGSKA (reference sequence). This CDR3 is 11 amino acids long. V lost 6 bases to trimming and J lost 10 bases, with 16 bases between them. The CDR3 DNA follows: TGCAGTGCCTTCCACCAGGACAGCCAGTACTTC. Translation gives CSAFHQDSQYF.

This clonotype was recorded at least ten times. The chain is built from TRBV20-1 and TRBJ1-2, with D perhaps matching TRBD1 (5 bases). The germline V gene has CDR1 DFQATT and CDR2 SNEGSKA (reference sequence). V dropped 4 bases and J dropped 5 bases, with 17 bases sitting between them. This CDR3 is 14 amino acids long. In DNA, the CDR3 is TGCAGTGCTAAGGCGGGGGAATTTCGGTATGGCTACACCTTC. Translated: CSAKAGEFRYGYTF.

This chain joins TRBV10-3 and TRBJ1-1, with a tentative D call TRBD1 (5 bases). CDR1 and CDR2 from the germline V gene are ENHRY and SYGVKD. This CDR3 comprises 14 residues. The V and J ends lost 6 bases and 6 bases respectively, with 17 bases between them. DNA of the CDR3: TGTGCCATCAGAGGGACGGGAGAGATTTCTGAAGCTTTCTTT. It translates to CAIRGTGEISEAFF.

This clonotype was seen once. The J gene is TRBJ1-1, the V gene TRBV19; 7 nucleotides match TRBD1. The germline CDR1 and CDR2 sequences are LNHDA and SQIVND (reference sequence). V lost 6 bases to trimming and J lost 8 bases; unmatched junction nucleotides: 6. The CDR3 is 12 amino acids. The CDR3 here is CASRRWDREAFF. CDR3 sequence (DNA): TGTGCCAGTAGGAGGTGGGACAGAGAAGCTTTCTTT.

V and J are TRBV6-2 or TRBV6-3 and TRBJ2-2, with TRBD1 identical over 7 bases. CDR1 and CDR2 (germline): MNHEY, SVGEGT. Trimming removed 0 bases from V and 0 bases from J; junction bases left unmatched: 7. CDR3 length equals 18 residues. CDR3 region: CASSYSLGTATNTGELFF. CDR3 DNA sequence: TGTGCCAGCAGTTACTCATTAGGGACAGCTACGAACACCGGGGAGCTGTTTTTT.

This clonotype was counted only a few times. The chain uses TRBV6-2 or TRBV6-3 and TRBJ2-7; D could derive from TRBD1 or TRBD2 (5 bases each). The CDR3 runs 15 residues. V shed 0 bases and J shed 6 bases, with 15 bases lying between them. Germline assignment: CDR1 MNHEY and CDR2 SVGEGT. In DNA, the CDR3 is TGTGCCAGCAGTTACTCGACTACTCAGGGATCCGAGCAGTACTTC. Its protein product is CASSYSTTQGSEQYF.

The chain recombines TRBV14 with TRBJ2-7; no clear D gene. Germline V lookup: CDR1 SGHDN, CDR2 FVKESK. The ends were cut back, 0 bases at V and 2 bases at J, with 11 bases in the middle. There are 15 residues in the CDR3. The CDR3 sequence: CASSQDNGRTYEQYF. CDR3 DNA sequence: TGTGCCAGCAGCCAAGATAACGGCAGAACCTACGAGCAGTACTTC.

This clonotype was picked up a small number of times. The chain has TRBV4-1 and TRBJ1-2; D is unresolved. The CDR3 extends over 15 amino acids. V lost 0 bases, J lost 4 bases, and 12 bases lay in between. Germline V gene lookup returns CDR1 MGHRA and CDR2 YSYEKL. DNA of the CDR3: TGCGCCAGCAGCCAAGAAAAGGGTAGCTTCTATGGCTACACCTTC. It encodes CASSQEKGSFYGYTF.

This clonotype was found many times. The chain carries TRBV7-2 and TRBJ1-1; D remains unclear. The CDR3 sequence is 12 residues long. V lost 7 bases, J lost 8 bases, and 14 bases lay in between. Germline V gives CDR1 SGHTA, CDR2 FQGNSA. As DNA, the CDR3 is TGTGCCAGCACCCCCAGAGAGACCGAAGCTTTCTTT. Protein product: CASTPRETEAFF.

This clonotype came up many times. The CDR3: CASSESGTGVGQPQHF. Written as DNA, the CDR3 is TGTGCCAGCAGTGAATCGGGGACAGGGGTAGGTCAGCCCCAGCATTTT. The rearrangement joins TRBV2 to TRBJ1-5, with TRBD1 matching 10 bases. This CDR3 is built from 16 residues. V gave up 2 bases and J gave up 6 bases; unmatched junction bases: 7. Germline CDR1 reads SNHLY; CDR2 reads FYNNEI.

This clonotype has a count of ten or more. The V gene is TRBV15, the J gene TRBJ2-6; 8 nucleotides agree with TRBD1. The CDR3 has 16 residues. The V segment lost 4 bases and the J segment 2 bases; nucleotides outside the gene matches: 4. From germline, CDR1 is LNHNV and CDR2 YYDKDF (reference sequence). The CDR3 protein is CATSKDRGAGANVLTF. The CDR3 coding sequence is TGTGCCACCAGCAAAGACAGGGGAGCTGGGGCCAACGTCCTGACTTTC.

This clonotype was found many times. The V and J genes are TRBV11-2 and TRBJ2-7, with D perhaps matching TRBD1 (6 bases). CDR1 and CDR2 from the germline V gene are SGHAT and FQNNGV. This CDR3 contains 17 residues. Between the trimmed V and J ends, which lost 5 bases and 2 bases, there was a span of 22 bases. Written as DNA, the CDR3 is TGTGCCAGCAGCGCAGAACCCCCCGGGACAAGTACCTACGAGCAGTACTTC. Amino acids: CASSAEPPGTSTYEQYF.

This clonotype was counted at least ten times. This chain joins TRBV6-5 and TRBJ1-1; D gene ambiguous. Trimming removed 3 bases from V and 0 bases from J, with 11 bases in between. The CDR3 spans 15 residues. CDR1 MNHEY and CDR2 SVGAGI come from the germline V gene. DNA for the CDR3: TGTGCCAGCAGTTATACCTCTGTTCTGAACACTGAAGCTTTCTTT. This translates into CASSYTSVLNTEAFF.

This clonotype has a count of ten or more. The gene calls are TRBV12-3 or TRBV12-4 and TRBJ2-7; the match to TRBD1 covers 8 bases. The CDR3 contains 15 residues. V lost 5 bases and J lost 4; bases outside the gene matches: 10. DNA for the CDR3: TGTGCCAGCAGTCCCAACAGGGGGAACCCTTACGAGCAGTACTTC. Amino acids: CASSPNRGNPYEQYF.

The chain joins TRBV6-1 to TRBJ1-5; D not certain. The CDR3 totals 14 residues. The germline V and J ends were trimmed by 4 bases and 2 bases, with 9 bases remaining between them. Per germline, CDR1 MNHNS and CDR2 SASEGT. This chain's CDR3 is CASSAVTRNQPQHF. The CDR3 coding sequence is TGTGCCAGCAGTGCCGTGACCCGCAATCAGCCCCAGCATTTT.

At least ten counts were recorded for this clonotype. The V call is TRBV28, the J call TRBJ1-2, with D uncertain. Trimming shortened V by 0 bases and J by 5 bases, and 10 bases separated the two germline ends. The germline CDR1 and CDR2 sequences are MDHEN and SYDVKM. This CDR3 region has 14 residues. CDR3 protein: CASSLWGGEYGYTF. Here the CDR3 DNA reads TGTGCCAGCAGTTTATGGGGCGGGGAGTATGGCTACACCTTC.

To note about this clonotype: It may be a read error: a sequence one base away is much more abundant. The genes are TRBV6-5 and TRBJ2-2; D not resolved. The CDR3 has 18 amino acids. V lost 0 bases to trimming and J lost 1 base, with 15 bases between them. Germline V gives CDR1 MNHEY, CDR2 SVGAGI. The CDR3 protein is CASSYSMMSSRNTGELFF. The DNA for the CDR3 is TGTGCCAGCAGTTACTCGATGATGAGTAGCAGGAACACCGGGGAGCTGTTTTTT.

This rearrangement joins TRBV5-1 to TRBJ2-7; 12 bases are shared with TRBD2. CDR1 is SGHRS and CDR2 is YFSETQ in the germline V gene. V shed 5 bases, J shed 2 bases, and the junction held 5 bases outside the gene matches. This CDR3 comprises 15 residues. The CDR3 region has the DNA TGCGCCAGCAGTAAGACTAGCGGGAGACCCTACGAGCAGTACTTC. As protein: CASSKTSGRPYEQYF.

This chain joins TRBV15 and TRBJ2-7; TRBD1 aligns across 10 bases. CDR3 size: 15 residues. CDR1 and CDR2 (germline): LNHNV, YYDKDF (reference sequence). The V and J ends lost 1 base and 3 bases, in that order; junction bases with no gene match: 3. The CDR3 DNA is TGTGCCACCAGCAGAGGGGGGACAGGGGACTACGAGCAGTACTTC. Translating it yields CATSRGGTGDYEQYF.

The rearrangement joins TRBV12-3 or TRBV12-4 to TRBJ1-6; D is undetermined. The CDR3 spans 15 residues. Trimming took off 3 bases at V and 3 bases at J, with 9 bases between the two ends. The CDR3: CASSFSQGYNSPLHF. In DNA, the CDR3 is TGTGCCAGCAGTTTTTCGCAAGGCTATAATTCACCCCTCCACTTT.

This clonotype was recorded a few times. The V gene is TRBV7-9, the J gene TRBJ2-2, with D unclear. Trimming took 1 base from V and 5 from J, leaving 8 bases between them. Per the germline V gene, CDR1 is SEHNR and CDR2 is FQNEAQ (reference sequence). The length of the CDR3 is 14 residues. Written as DNA, the CDR3 is TGTGCCAGCAGCTTAGACCCCGGAACCGGGGAGCTGTTTTTT. This sequence encodes CASSLDPGTGELFF.

This clonotype was recorded many times. The chain recombines TRBV6-1 with TRBJ1-2, with 7 bases matching TRBD1. Germline V gene data show CDR1 as MNHNS and CDR2 as SASEGT. Trimming took 5 bases from V and 8 from J; bases not matched to a gene: 8. CDR3 length: 13 residues. The CDR3 is CASSLRQGLGYTF. The CDR3 DNA sequence: TGTGCCAGCAGTCTCCGACAGGGCCTCGGCTACACCTTC.

This clonotype was observed a few times. The V gene is TRBV6-5, the J gene TRBJ2-7; D might be TRBD1 or TRBD2, each matching 5 bases. The germline V gene encodes CDR1 MNHEY and CDR2 SVGAGI. CDR3 length equals 15 residues. V lost 0 bases to trimming and J lost 2 bases, with 11 bases between them. CDR3 nucleotide sequence: TGTGCCAGCAGTTACTCGAGAGGGGCCCCCTACGAGCAGTACTTC. Amino acid sequence: CASSYSRGAPYEQYF.

This clonotype was seen repeatedly, ten times or more. The chain joins TRBV5-1 to TRBJ2-7, with D uncertain. V was shortened by 5 bases and J by 1 base, with 13 bases between the two germline ends. Germline CDR1 is SGHRS and CDR2 is YFSETQ. The CDR3 is 14 amino acids. CDR3 amino acids: CASRYQPGSYEQYF. The DNA of the CDR3 is TGCGCCAGCAGATACCAGCCAGGTTCCTACGAGCAGTACTTC.

The rearrangement links TRBV28 to TRBJ1-1; D might be TRBD1 (6 bases). The CDR3 has 16 amino acids. In germline, CDR1 is MDHEN, CDR2 SYDVKM. V shed 6 bases and J shed 0 bases, with 17 bases lying between them. The CDR3, as DNA: TGTGCCAGCAGGCTACCTGACAGGCCCTTGAACACTGAAGCTTTCTTT. Its translation is CASRLPDRPLNTEAFF.

The rearrangement uses TRBV6-2 or TRBV6-3 and TRBJ2-5; D gene unclear. The length of the CDR3 is 11 residues. The V and J ends lost 10 bases and 6 bases respectively, with 12 bases between them. Germline V lookup: CDR1 MNHEY, CDR2 SVGEGT. DNA of the CDR3: TGTGCCACCCGTCTTGGCCAGACCCAGTACTTC. Residues: CATRLGQTQYF.

The chain links TRBV6-1 to TRBJ1-6; D uncertain. The CDR3 totals 14 residues. Germline loops: CDR1 MNHNS, CDR2 SASEGT. V lost 8 bases and J lost 6, with 14 bases in between. The CDR3 sequence: CASGEDFTNSPLHF. In DNA, the CDR3 is TGTGCCAGCGGGGAGGACTTCACTAATTCACCCCTCCACTTT.

The V and J genes are TRBV6-2 or TRBV6-3 and TRBJ1-1; the D gene is possibly TRBD1 (5 bases). Germline V CDR1 and CDR2: MNHEY, SVGEGT. Trimming removed 2 bases from V and 0 bases from J, with 13 bases in between. The CDR3 contains 16 residues. CDR3 nucleotide sequence: TGTGCCAGCAGTTACCGCAGGGTGGGGATGAACACTGAAGCTTTCTTT. This translates into CASSYRRVGMNTEAFF.